These T cell receptor beta chains were read from a single sample in a study of metastatic and nonmetastatic thyroid tumors. Using MiXCR, TCRdb reanalyzed the PCR reads. This table holds tens of thousands of clones, approximately 24% found once. Sequenced sample: tumor tissue. The source is a female donor with papillary thyroid cancer or a benign thyroid nodule (not recorded which). Some clones in this sample may be carry-over from other donors' samples. CDR3s leave out the opening cysteine and the closing phenylalanine or tryptophan.

cdr3_aa cdr3_length j_call v_call
ASFGGSGNTIY 11 TRBJ1-3 TRBV19
ASSEDGLATEQF 12 TRBJ2-1 TRBV2
ASSLDRSGGAEEQF 14 TRBJ2-1 TRBV11-2
ASSLAMRGDTIY 12 TRBJ1-3 TRBV5-1
ATSRDRREGYT 11 TRBJ1-2 TRBV15
ASSYSNTEAF 10 TRBJ1-1 TRBV6-5
ASSEKVVSYNEQF 13 TRBJ2-1 TRBV6-1
ASSLRTSGGETQY 13 TRBJ2-5 TRBV4-2
ASSQEGGLFQETQY 14 TRBJ2-5 TRBV3-1
ASSLLIYGRDNYGYT 15 TRBJ1-2 TRBV28
SASSGSGEQY 10 TRBJ2-7 TRBV20-1
ASSGGTSGGSYNEQF 15 TRBJ2-1 TRBV9
ASTHGQGADHNSPLH 15 TRBJ1-6 TRBV27
ASSDSGGVVDTQY 13 TRBJ2-3 TRBV6-4
ASSFTLGGDEQF 12 TRBJ2-1 TRBV11-2
ASSQSTSSYEQY 12 TRBJ2-7 TRBV11-2
ASSIRTGADTQY 12 TRBJ2-3 TRBV19
ASSLAGQPQH 10 TRBJ1-5 TRBV28
ASSYSPSGKTNEKLF 15 TRBJ1-4 TRBV27
ATSRRTSGVTDTQY 14 TRBJ2-3 TRBV15
ASSLGDRATEAF 12 TRBJ1-1 TRBV5-1
SAELAVNYEQY 11 TRBJ2-7 TRBV20-1
SARVGGSGGWDTQY 14 TRBJ2-3 TRBV20-1
ASTPTGQLNQPQH 13 TRBJ1-5 TRBV19
ASSVTGLAGVNNEQF 15 TRBJ2-1 TRBV2
ASRGGGRNTEAF 12 TRBJ1-1 TRBV7-9
AISDPTGLWYGYT 13 TRBJ1-2 TRBV10-3
ASSLGMYNEQF 11 TRBJ2-1 TRBV7-9
ACLVAGVLRNSPLH 14 TRBJ1-6 TRBV30
ATLTGSYEQY 10 TRBJ2-7 TRBV7-9
ASSLSAGPNTVELF 14 TRBJ2-2 TRBV5-1
ASSRRAGPYNEQF 13 TRBJ2-1 TRBV7-3
ASSLGGDFTEAF 12 TRBJ1-1 TRBV7-6
ATSDSRPQTSIRSSYEQY 18 TRBJ2-7 TRBV24-1
ASSQDTNGELF 11 TRBJ2-2 TRBV4-3
ASSPGTSSEQF 11 TRBJ2-1 TRBV5-4
SARDMSRNSNQPQH 14 TRBJ1-5 TRBV20-1
SARYGTGWSNQPQH 14 TRBJ1-5 TRBV20-1
ASSYWQGAAYGYT 13 TRBJ1-2 TRBV6-5
ASSLVFSGHNEQF 13 TRBJ2-1 TRBV7-3
ANGTSGRTSTDTQY 14 TRBJ2-3 TRBV10-3
ASSPTSGSTGELF 13 TRBJ2-2 TRBV5-1
ASSLAGDRDGYT 12 TRBJ1-2 TRBV5-6
SARGPATCTDTQY 13 TRBJ2-3 TRBV20-1
ASSLAATTYNSPLH 14 TRBJ1-6 TRBV7-2